Described below is a single T cell receptor (beta chain) sequence and its context. Profiling relied on immunoSEQ multiplex PCR, and the TCRdb table lists in-frame clones only, not all of them. Found here are about 12,000 clones, around 70% of them singletons; the top ten hold around 9.1%. In Seattle, patients joined the study during active infection and were tracked longitudinally. This sample is drawn from a study of blood T cell repertoires in COVID-19. For the study at large: The United States, Italy and Spain supplied acute and convalescent COVID-19 samples. The analysed material was cDNA or gDNA that came from T cells, B-cell-depleted T cells, or PBMCs.

There are 16 residues in the CDR3. Trimming took off 3 bases at V and 8 bases at J, with 20 bases between the two ends. CDR1 and CDR2 from the germline V gene are SGDLS and YYNGEE. V usage is TRBV9 and J usage is TRBJ2-2, with D unclear. The sequence derives from a man between 60 and 70 years old with COVID-19, enrolled during active disease. The specimen was peripheral blood. CDR3 amino acids: CASSALTVELGGELFF. The CDR3 DNA follows: TGTGCCAGCAGCGCTCTCACAGTGGAACTCGGAGGGGAGCTGTTTTTT.